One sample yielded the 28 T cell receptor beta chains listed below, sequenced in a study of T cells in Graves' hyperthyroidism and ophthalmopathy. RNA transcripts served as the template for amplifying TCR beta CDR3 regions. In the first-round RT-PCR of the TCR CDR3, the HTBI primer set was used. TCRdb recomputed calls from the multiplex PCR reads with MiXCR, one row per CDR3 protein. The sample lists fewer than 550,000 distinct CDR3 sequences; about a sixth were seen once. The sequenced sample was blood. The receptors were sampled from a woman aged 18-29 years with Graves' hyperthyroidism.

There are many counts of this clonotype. DNA of the CDR3: TGTGCCAGCAGTGAGGTAGCGCGGGAAGTAGAGACCCAGTACTTC. This encodes CASSEVAREVETQYF. This chain links TRBV6-1 with TRBJ2-5, with D possibly being TRBD2 (6 bases). V lost 3 bases to trimming and J lost 4 bases, with 15 bases between them. CDR1 and CDR2 from the germline V gene are MNHNS and SASEGT. The CDR3 has 15 amino acids.

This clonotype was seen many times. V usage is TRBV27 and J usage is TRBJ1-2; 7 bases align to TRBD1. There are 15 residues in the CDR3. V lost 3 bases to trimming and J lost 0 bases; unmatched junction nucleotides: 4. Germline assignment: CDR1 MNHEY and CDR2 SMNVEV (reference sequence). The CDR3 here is CASSFRQGPNYGYTF. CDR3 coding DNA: TGTGCCAGCAGTTTCCGACAGGGCCCTAACTATGGCTACACCTTC.

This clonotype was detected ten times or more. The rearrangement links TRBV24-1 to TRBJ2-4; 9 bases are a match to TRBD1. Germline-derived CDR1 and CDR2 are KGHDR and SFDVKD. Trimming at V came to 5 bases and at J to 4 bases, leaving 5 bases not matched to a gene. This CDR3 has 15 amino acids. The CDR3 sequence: CATSAGQGGKNIQYF. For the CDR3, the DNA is TGTGCCACCAGTGCGGGACAGGGAGGGAAAAACATTCAGTACTTC.

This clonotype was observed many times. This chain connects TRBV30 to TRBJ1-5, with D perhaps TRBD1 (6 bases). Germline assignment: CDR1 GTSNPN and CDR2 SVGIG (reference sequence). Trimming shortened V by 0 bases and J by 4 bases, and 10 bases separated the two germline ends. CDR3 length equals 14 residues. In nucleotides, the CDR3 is TGTGCCTGGAGTGTCCCCACAGGGAATCAGCCCCAGCATTTT. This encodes CAWSVPTGNQPQHF.

CDR3 coding DNA: TGTGCCAGCAGCTTCCCCCCCGGCAGCGGGCCTGAAGCTTTCTTT. It is translated as CASSFPPGSGPEAFF. The V and J genes are TRBV13 and TRBJ1-1; D unclear. CDR1 is PRHDT, CDR2 FYEKMQ, per germline (reference sequence). Trimming pared 3 bases from V and 6 bases from J, leaving 17 bases between. The CDR3 runs to 15 residues.

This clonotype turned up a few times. The CDR3 DNA reads as TGTGCCAGCAGGGACGGGACAGGGGTTCATGAAAAACTGTTTTTT. Its protein is CASRDGTGVHEKLFF. The V and J genes are TRBV2 and TRBJ1-4, with 10 bases fitting TRBD1. Trimming cost V 6 bases and J 6 bases; bases outside gene matches: 7. The germline V gene encodes CDR1 SNHLY and CDR2 FYNNEI. This CDR3 contains 15 residues. The whole variable domain, remainder taken from reference TRBV2 and TRBJ1-4, is EPEVTQTPSHQVTQMGQEVILRCVPISNHLYFYWYRQILGQKVEFLVSFYNNEISEKSEIFDDQFSVERPDGSNFTLKIRSTKLEDSAMYFCASRDGTGVHEKLFFGSGTQLSVL.

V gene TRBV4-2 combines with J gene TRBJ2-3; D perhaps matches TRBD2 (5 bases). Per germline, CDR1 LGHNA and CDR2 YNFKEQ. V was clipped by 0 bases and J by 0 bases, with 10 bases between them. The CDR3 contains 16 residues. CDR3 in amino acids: CASSQDMLASTDTQYF. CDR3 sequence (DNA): TGTGCCAGCAGCCAAGATATGCTAGCTAGCACAGATACGCAGTATTTT.

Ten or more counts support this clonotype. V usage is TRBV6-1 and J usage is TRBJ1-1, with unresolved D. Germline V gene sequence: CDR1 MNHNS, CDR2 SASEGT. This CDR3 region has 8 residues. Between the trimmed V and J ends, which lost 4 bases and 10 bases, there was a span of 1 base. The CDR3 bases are TGTGCCAGCAGTGCAGCTTTCTTT. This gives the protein CASSAAFF.

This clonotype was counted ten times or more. CDR3 loop: CSAGSGREYEQYF. DNA for the CDR3: TGCAGTGCTGGTAGCGGGAGAGAATACGAGCAGTACTTC. This chain joins TRBV20-1 and TRBJ2-7; 9 bases fit TRBD2. CDR1 is DFQATT and CDR2 is SNEGSKA in the germline V gene (reference sequence). V lost 5 bases and J lost 4; bases outside the gene matches: 6. CDR3 size: 13 residues.

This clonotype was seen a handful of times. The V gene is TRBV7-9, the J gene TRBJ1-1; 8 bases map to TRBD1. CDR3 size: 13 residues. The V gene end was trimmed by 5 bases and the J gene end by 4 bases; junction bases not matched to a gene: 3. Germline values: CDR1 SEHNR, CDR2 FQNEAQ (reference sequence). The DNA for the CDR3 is TGTGCCAGCAGCCCGACAGGGGCCACTGAAGCTTTCTTT. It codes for CASSPTGATEAFF.

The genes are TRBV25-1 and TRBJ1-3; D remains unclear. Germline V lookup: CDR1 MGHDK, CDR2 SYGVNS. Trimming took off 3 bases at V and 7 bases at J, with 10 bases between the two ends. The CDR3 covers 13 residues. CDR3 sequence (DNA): TGTGCCAGCAGTGACGGCCGCCAGAACACCATATATTTT. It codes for CASSDGRQNTIYF.

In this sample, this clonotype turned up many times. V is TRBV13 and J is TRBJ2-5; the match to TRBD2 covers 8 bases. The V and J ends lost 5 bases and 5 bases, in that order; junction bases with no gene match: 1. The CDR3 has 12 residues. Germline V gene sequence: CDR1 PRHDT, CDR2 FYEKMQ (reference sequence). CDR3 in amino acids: CASSERGETQYF. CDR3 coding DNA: TGTGCCAGCAGCGAGCGGGGGGAGACCCAGTACTTC.

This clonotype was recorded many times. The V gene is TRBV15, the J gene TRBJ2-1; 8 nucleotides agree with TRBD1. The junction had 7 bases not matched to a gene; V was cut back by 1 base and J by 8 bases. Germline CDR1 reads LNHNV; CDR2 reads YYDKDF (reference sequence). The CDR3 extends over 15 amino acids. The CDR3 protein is CATSRARAGGDEQFF. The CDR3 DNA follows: TGTGCCACCAGCAGAGCAAGGGCAGGGGGCGATGAGCAGTTCTTC.

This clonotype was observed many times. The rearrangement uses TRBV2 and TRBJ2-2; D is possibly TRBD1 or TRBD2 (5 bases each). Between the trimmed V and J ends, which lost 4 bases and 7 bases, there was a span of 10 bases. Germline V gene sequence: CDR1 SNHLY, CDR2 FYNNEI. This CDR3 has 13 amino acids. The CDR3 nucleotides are TGTGCCAGCAGTGGATTTGGGGGCGGGGAGCTGTTTTTT. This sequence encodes CASSGFGGGELFF.

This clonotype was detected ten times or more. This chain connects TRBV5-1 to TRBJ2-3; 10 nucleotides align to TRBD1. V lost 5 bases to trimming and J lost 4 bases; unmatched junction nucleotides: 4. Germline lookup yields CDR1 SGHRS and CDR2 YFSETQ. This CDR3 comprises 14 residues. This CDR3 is CASRPGQGADTQYF. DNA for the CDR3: TGCGCCAGCAGACCCGGACAGGGGGCAGATACGCAGTATTTT.

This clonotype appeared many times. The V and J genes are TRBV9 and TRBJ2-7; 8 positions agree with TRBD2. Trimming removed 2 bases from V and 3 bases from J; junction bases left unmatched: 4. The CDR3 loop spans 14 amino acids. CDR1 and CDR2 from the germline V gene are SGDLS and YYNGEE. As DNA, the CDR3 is TGTGCCAGCAGCGTGCCGACTAGCGTCTACGAGCAGTACTTC. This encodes CASSVPTSVYEQYF.

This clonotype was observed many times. The CDR3 coding sequence is TGTGCCAGCGGAAGCGGGACAGGCAATCAGCCCCAGCATTTT. The encoded protein is CASGSGTGNQPQHF. The V gene is TRBV6-1, the J gene TRBJ1-5; TRBD1 agrees at 7 bases. The CDR3 totals 14 residues. Germline CDR1 is MNHNS and CDR2 is SASEGT. V gave up 8 bases and J gave up 2 bases; unmatched junction bases: 6.

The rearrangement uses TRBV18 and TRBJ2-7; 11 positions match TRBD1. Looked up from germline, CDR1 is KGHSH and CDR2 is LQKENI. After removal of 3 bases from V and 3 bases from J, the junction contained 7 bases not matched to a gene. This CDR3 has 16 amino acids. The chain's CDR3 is CASSPAGTGGRYEQYF. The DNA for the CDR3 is TGTGCCAGCTCACCCGCCGGGACAGGGGGGCGCTACGAGCAGTACTTC.

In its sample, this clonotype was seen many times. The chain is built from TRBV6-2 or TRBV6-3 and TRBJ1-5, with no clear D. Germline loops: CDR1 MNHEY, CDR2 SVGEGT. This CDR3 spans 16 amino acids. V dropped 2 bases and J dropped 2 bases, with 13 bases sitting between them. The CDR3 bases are TGTGCCAGCAGTTACGCGGATTGGAGGGGCAATCAGCCCCAGCATTTT. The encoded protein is CASSYADWRGNQPQHF.

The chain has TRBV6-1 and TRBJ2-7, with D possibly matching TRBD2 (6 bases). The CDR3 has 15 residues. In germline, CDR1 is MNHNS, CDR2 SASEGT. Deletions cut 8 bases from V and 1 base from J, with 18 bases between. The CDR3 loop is CASCAFSGQSYEQYF. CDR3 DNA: TGTGCCAGCTGCGCCTTTAGCGGTCAATCCTACGAGCAGTACTTC.

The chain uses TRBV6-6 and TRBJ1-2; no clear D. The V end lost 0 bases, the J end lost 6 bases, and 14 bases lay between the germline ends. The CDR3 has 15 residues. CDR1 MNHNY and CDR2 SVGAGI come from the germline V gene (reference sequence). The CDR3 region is CASSYSPHNLDGYTF. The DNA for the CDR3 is TGTGCCAGCAGTTACTCGCCACATAACCTGGATGGCTACACCTTC.

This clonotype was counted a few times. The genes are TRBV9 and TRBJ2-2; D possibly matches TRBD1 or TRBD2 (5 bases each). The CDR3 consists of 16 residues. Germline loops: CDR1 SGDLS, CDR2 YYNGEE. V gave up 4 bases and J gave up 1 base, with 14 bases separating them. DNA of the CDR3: TGTGCCAGCAGCTATACCATGGGGGAGAACACCGGGGAGCTGTTTTTT. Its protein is CASSYTMGENTGELFF.

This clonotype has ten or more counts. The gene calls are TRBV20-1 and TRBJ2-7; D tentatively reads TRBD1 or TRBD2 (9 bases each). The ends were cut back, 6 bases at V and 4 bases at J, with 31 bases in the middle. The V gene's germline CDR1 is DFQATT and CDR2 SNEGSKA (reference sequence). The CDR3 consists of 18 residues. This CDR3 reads CSADPGQGTWRGGYEQYF. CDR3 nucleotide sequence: TGCAGTGCAGATCCGGGACAGGGAACCTGGCGGGGGGGGTACGAGCAGTACTTC.

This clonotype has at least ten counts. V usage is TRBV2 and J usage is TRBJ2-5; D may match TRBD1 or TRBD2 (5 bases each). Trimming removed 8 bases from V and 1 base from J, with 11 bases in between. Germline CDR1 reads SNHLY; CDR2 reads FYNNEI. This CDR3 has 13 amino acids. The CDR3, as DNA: TGTGCCAGCGGACGGGGCTTCCAAGAGACCCAGTACTTC. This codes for CASGRGFQETQYF. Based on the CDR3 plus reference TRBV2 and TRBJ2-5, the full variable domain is EPEVTQTPSHQVTQMGQEVILRCVPISNHLYFYWYRQILGQKVEFLVSFYNNEISEKSEIFDDQFSVERPDGSNFTLKIRSTKLEDSAMYFCASGRGFQETQYFGPGTRLLVL.

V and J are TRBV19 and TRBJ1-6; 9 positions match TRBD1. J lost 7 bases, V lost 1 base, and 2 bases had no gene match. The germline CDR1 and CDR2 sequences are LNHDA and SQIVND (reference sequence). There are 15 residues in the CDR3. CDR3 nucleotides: TGTGCCAGTAGTATAGCCGGACAGGGGAATTCACCCCTCCACTTT. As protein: CASSIAGQGNSPLHF.

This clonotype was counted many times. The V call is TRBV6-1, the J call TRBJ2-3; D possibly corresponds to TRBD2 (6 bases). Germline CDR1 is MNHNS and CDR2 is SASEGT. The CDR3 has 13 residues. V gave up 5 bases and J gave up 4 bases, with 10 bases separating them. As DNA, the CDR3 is TGTGCCAGCAGTACGGGAGCGGCAGATACGCAGTATTTT. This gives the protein CASSTGAADTQYF.

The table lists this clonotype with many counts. CDR3: CASSLGGFDTEAFF. DNA for the CDR3: TGTGCCAGCAGTTTAGGGGGGTTTGACACTGAAGCTTTCTTT. J is TRBJ1-1 and V is TRBV6-1, with a weak D call TRBD1 (6 bases). The CDR3 is 14 amino acids. The V gene's germline CDR1 is MNHNS and CDR2 SASEGT. The V and J ends lost 5 bases and 3 bases respectively, with 13 bases between them.

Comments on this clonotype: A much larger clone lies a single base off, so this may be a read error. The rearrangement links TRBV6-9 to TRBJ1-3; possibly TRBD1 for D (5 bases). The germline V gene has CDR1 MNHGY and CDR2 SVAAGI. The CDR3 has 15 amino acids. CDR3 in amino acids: CASSYDSSSGDTIYF. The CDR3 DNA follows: TGTGCCAGCAGTTACGACAGCTCCTCTGGAGACACCATATATTTT.